The clone carrying this TCR beta chain was observed a few times. Its antigen is not known. The record originates from a study of T-cell reconstitution after alpha-beta-depleted transplantation in children. It was with unique molecular identifiers that the TCRbeta library was prepared. A single record per CDR3 protein comes from TCRdb applying MiXCR to the PCR reads. The sample comprises roughly 790,000 distinct CDR3 sequences, 16% of which are singletons, and approximately 5% rests with the top ten. The CDR3 runs to 14 residues. V shed 7 bases and J 7 bases; nucleotides not matched to a gene: 11. General study results and limits: Where some patients showed high TCRbeta diversity at day 60, it came from recipient T cells and thymic progenitors that had survived. Reports say that about two months after transplant, the alpha-beta T cells came out of several hundred graft clones that had expanded. After one year, T-cell counts and TCRbeta diversity mostly came from new T cells.

The chain combines TRBV12-3 or TRBV12-4 with TRBJ1-2; 8 positions match TRBD1. The specimen was PBMCs, mostly from graft donor cells, collected 360 days after TCRalphabeta/CD19-depleted stem cell transplant. The sequence derives from a male patient younger than 18 who had a stem cell transplant for acute lymphoblastic leukemia, so the T cells may come from the graft donor. CDR3 nucleotide sequence: TGTGCCAGCAAGACGACAGGGGTGAAAGGTGGCTACACCTTC. This translates into CASKTTGVKGGYTF.